Listed below are T cell receptor beta chains from one sample, sequenced in a study of cytomegalovirus exposure and HLA in healthy donors. Measured with immunoSEQ multiplex PCR; TCRdb has only the in-frame clones, and not every one. The data contain some 87,000 clones, 65% to 80% of them singletons. The sample consisted of PBMCs. The receptors shown here come from a woman between 50 and 59 years old in good health and CMV-seropositive. Both conserved end residues are part of each CDR3. The D gene is left open where the match is weak. Clone sizes are given selectively: once, few, many, or a class where the clone is expanded.

>TRBD2|TRBV7-8|TRBJ2-7|few
CASSLAVAGVGEQYF
TGTGCCAGCAGCTTAGCAGTAGCGGGAGTGGGCGAGCAGTACTTC
>TRBD2|TRBV7-6|TRBJ2-1|NA
CASSLTAGVYNEQFF
TGTGCCAGCAGCTTAACAGCGGGAGTCTACAATGAGCAGTTCTTC
>TRBD2|TRBV10-2|TRBJ2-1|NA
CASTSGRGFEQFF
TGCGCCAGCACCAGCGGGAGGGGGTTTGAGCAGTTCTTC
>NA|TRBV19|TRBJ2-1|NA
CASGGDRYNEQFF
TGTGCCTCCGGAGGGGACCGTTACAATGAGCAGTTCTTC
>TRBD2|TRBV7-9|TRBJ2-1|once
CASSRPPGLAVYNEQFF
TGTGCCAGCAGCCGCCCCCCCGGACTAGCGGTTTACAATGAGCAGTTCTTC
>NA|TRBV7-2|TRBJ1-1|NA
CASSLDFEAFF
TGTGCCAGCAGCTTGGACTTTGAAGCTTTCTTT
>TRBD1|TRBV4-1|TRBJ2-5|NA
CATKGARETQYF
TGCGCCACCAAGGGGGCGAGGGAGACCCAGTACTTC
>NA|TRBV6-5|TRBJ2-7|NA
CASSHLGGNEQYF
TGTGCCAGCAGCCACCTTGGGGGGAACGAGCAGTACTTC
>TRBD1|TRBV4-3|TRBJ2-3|few
CASSLTGGGTDTQYF
TGCGCCAGCAGCCTCACAGGGGGCGGCACAGATACGCAGTATTTT
>NA|TRBV6-5|TRBJ2-1|NA
CASKSSSYNEQFF
TGTGCCAGCAAGTCGAGCTCCTACAATGAGCAGTTCTTC
>NA|TRBV11-2|TRBJ2-3|few
CASSPGRRTDTQYF
TGTGCCAGCAGCCCAGGGCGTCGCACAGATACGCAGTATTTT
>NA|TRBV7-9|TRBJ2-1|NA
CSSSFSTGEQFF
TGTTCCAGCAGCTTTAGTACGGGAGAGCAGTTCTTC
>TRBD1|TRBV5-1|TRBJ1-6|NA
CASSLRTGDRFLHF
TGCGCCAGCAGCCTCCGGACAGGGGACCGCTTTCTCCACTTT
>NA|TRBV5-1|TRBJ1-2|NA
CASSLAPGMTGGYTF
TGCGCCAGCAGCTTGGCACCGGGGATGACTGGTGGCTACACCTTC
>TRBD2|TRBV28|TRBJ2-7|NA
CASSGISGSAYEQYF
TGTGCCAGCAGTGGCATTAGCGGGAGCGCCTACGAGCAGTACTTC
>TRBD1|TRBV6-4|TRBJ2-3|NA
CASSDWTGASTDTQYF
TGTGCCAGCAGTGATTGGACAGGGGCTAGCACAGATACGCAGTATTTT
>NA|TRBV19|TRBJ1-2|few
CASSPQGGNYGYTF
TGTGCCAGTTCCCCTCAAGGAGGGAACTATGGCTACACCTTC
>TRBD2|TRBV28|TRBJ2-2|NA
CASSLLQAGGTGELFF
TGTGCCAGCAGTTTATTACAAGCGGGGGGCACCGGGGAGCTGTTTTTT
>TRBD2|TRBV28|TRBJ2-5|NA
CASRSVAGKGETQYF
TGTGCCAGCAGGTCGGTAGCGGGGAAGGGAGAGACCCAGTACTTC
>TRBD1|TRBV7-6|TRBJ2-7|NA
CASSSWGGDRGSYEQYF
TGTGCCAGCAGCTCCTGGGGGGGGGACAGGGGATCCTACGAGCAGTACTTC
>TRBD1|TRBV28|TRBJ1-1|NA
CASSFQGQAFLNTEAFF
TGTGCCAGCAGCTTCCAGGGACAGGCTTTTTTGAACACTGAAGCTTTCTTT
>NA|TRBV18|TRBJ2-5|NA
CASSPTEETQYF
TGTGCCAGCTCACCTACGGAAGAGACCCAGTACTTC
>TRBD2|TRBV19|TRBJ2-7|NA
CASSTLAGGTYEQYF
TGTGCCAGTAGTACCCTAGCGGGAGGGACTTACGAGCAGTACTTC
>TRBD2|TRBV2|TRBJ2-2|NA
CASTLTSGDDFGELFF
TGTGCCAGCACCCTCACTAGCGGGGACGATTTCGGGGAGCTGTTTTTT
>TRBD2|TRBV7-9|TRBJ2-7|NA
CASSSLAGVYEQYF
TGTGCCAGCAGCTCCCTAGCGGGAGTTTACGAGCAGTACTTC
>NA|TRBV10-1|TRBJ2-1|NA
CASSGAGIYNEQFF
TGCGCCAGCAGTGGGGCAGGGATATACAATGAGCAGTTCTTC
>NA|TRBV5-8|TRBJ2-7|NA
CASRARDKGSQEQYF
TGTGCCAGCAGGGCTAGGGACAAGGGGTCTCAAGAGCAGTACTTC
>NA|TRBV7-7|TRBJ2-5|NA
CASSSRTLGGTQYF
TGTGCCAGCAGCTCGAGGACTCTGGGGGGGACCCAGTACTTC
>TRBD1|TRBV2|TRBJ1-1|NA
CASKTRQGINTEAFF
TGTGCCAGCAAGACCAGACAGGGTATAAACACTGAAGCTTTCTTT
>TRBD2|TRBV5-1|TRBJ2-7|NA
CASSLAGGGYEQYF
TGCGCCAGCAGCTTGGCGGGAGGGGGATACGAGCAGTACTTC
>TRBD2|TRBV28|TRBJ2-1|NA
CASSPLAGAGEQFF
TGTGCCAGCAGTCCCCTAGCGGGAGCAGGTGAGCAGTTCTTC
>TRBD1|TRBV10-3|TRBJ1-4|few
CAIRDSTGGFELEKLFF
TGTGCCATCAGAGATTCCACAGGGGGCTTCGAATTAGAAAAACTGTTTTTT
>NA|TRBV19|TRBJ1-2|NA
CASSPLDSTLGNYGYTF
TGTGCCAGTAGTCCCTTGGACTCTACTTTAGGGAACTATGGCTACACCTTC
>TRBD1|TRBV7-9|TRBJ1-5|NA
CSSSQGQGAQHF
TGTTCCAGCAGCCAAGGACAGGGGGCCCAGCATTTT
>NA|TRBV4-2|TRBJ2-7|NA
CASSQASLDEQYF
TGTGCCAGCAGCCAAGCTAGTTTGGACGAGCAGTACTTC
>TRBD2|TRBV5-1|TRBJ2-1|few
CASSSLAGEDNEQFF
TGCGCCAGCAGCTCCCTAGCGGGAGAAGACAATGAGCAGTTCTTC
>NA|TRBV5-1|TRBJ2-1|once
CASSLEAADNEQFF
TGCGCCAGCAGCTTGGAGGCGGCAGACAATGAGCAGTTCTTC
>NA|TRBV5-1|TRBJ2-2|NA
CASSLTGTHTGELFF
TGCGCCAGCAGCTTGACCGGGACTCACACCGGGGAGCTGTTTTTT
>TRBD2|TRBV28|TRBJ2-7|NA
CASSPGLAGTYEQYF
TGTGCCAGCAGTCCAGGACTAGCGGGAACCTACGAGCAGTACTTC
>NA|TRBV6-6|TRBJ2-5|NA
CASRTGETQYF
TGTGCCAGCAGAACAGGGGAGACCCAGTACTTC
>NA|TRBV5-1|TRBJ2-7|few
CASSSSHGPGPGEQYF
TGCGCCAGCAGCTCCTCTCATGGGCCAGGGCCGGGCGAGCAGTACTTC
>NA|TRBV9|TRBJ1-6|NA
CASSVTTDSPLHF
TGTGCCAGCAGCGTCACGACAGATTCACCCCTCCACTTT
>NA|TRBV4-1|TRBJ2-3|NA
CASSQDQRSTDTQYF
TGCGCCAGCAGCCAAGATCAGCGCAGCACAGATACGCAGTATTTT
>NA|TRBV5-4|TRBJ2-2|NA
CASSLNRVAGELFF
TGTGCCAGCAGCTTGAACAGGGTCGCCGGGGAGCTGTTTTTT
>NA|TRBV10-3|TRBJ2-7|NA
CAFSRDSYEQYF
TGTGCCTTCTCCCGCGACTCCTACGAGCAGTACTTC
>TRBD2|TRBV7-8|TRBJ2-7|NA
CASSRRGATSYEQYF
TGTGCCAGCAGCCGGCGGGGGGCGACATCCTACGAGCAGTACTTC
>TRBD1|TRBV6-5|TRBJ1-1|NA
CASSYHNRGREAFF
TGTGCCAGCAGTTACCATAACAGGGGGCGTGAGGCTTTCTTT
>TRBD2|TRBV5-1|TRBJ2-3|NA
CASSLEGRGGTTDTQYF
TGCGCCAGCAGCTTGGAGGGCCGGGGGGGTACCACAGATACGCAGTATTTT
>NA|TRBV10-3|TRBJ1-5|few
CATRQALNSNQPQHF
TGTGCCACCCGACAGGCCTTAAATAGCAATCAGCCCCAGCATTTT
>TRBD2|TRBV15|TRBJ2-5|NA
CATSRDSTSGATQYF
TGTGCCACCAGCAGAGATTCTACTAGCGGTGCGACCCAGTACTTC
>TRBD2|TRBV28|TRBJ2-7|NA
CASNLGLAKSYEQYF
TGTGCCAGCAACCTGGGACTAGCGAAATCCTACGAGCAGTACTTC
>TRBD2|TRBV5-1|TRBJ2-7|NA
CASSSRAVQGTSGVVYEQYF
TGCGCCAGCAGCTCCCGGGCGGTGCAGGGGACTAGCGGGGTTGTCTACGAGCAGTACTTC
>NA|TRBV15|TRBJ2-2|NA
CATSRDKRRLNTGELFF
TGTGCCACCAGCAGAGATAAGCGGCGGCTAAACACCGGGGAGCTGTTTTTT
>NA|TRBV19|TRBJ2-7|NA
CASSIGGGTYEQYF
TGTGCCAGTAGTATAGGAGGGGGAACCTACGAGCAGTACTTC
>NA|TRBV19|TRBJ2-1|NA
CASSMVGPSSYNEQFF
TGTGCCAGTAGTATGGTGGGCCCCAGCTCCTACAATGAGCAGTTCTTC
>TRBD1|TRBV29-1|TRBJ2-7|NA
CSYGTGGLNEQYF
TGCAGCTACGGGACAGGGGGACTCAACGAGCAGTACTTC
>NA|TRBV7-2|TRBJ1-1|once
CASSLSVNTEAFF
TGTGCCAGCAGCTTATCCGTAAACACTGAAGCTTTCTTT
>NA|TRBV28|TRBJ1-5|NA
CASSFWGDNQPQHF
TGTGCCAGCAGTTTTTGGGGGGACAATCAGCCCCAGCATTTT
>TRBD2|TRBV9|TRBJ2-2|few
CATRSGKGPGELFF
TGTGCCACCCGTAGCGGGAAGGGTCCCGGGGAGCTGTTTTTT
>TRBD2|TRBV29-1|TRBJ2-5|once
CSVRRSGGDETQYF
TGCAGCGTTCGGAGAAGTGGGGGGGACGAGACCCAGTACTTC